This TCR beta chain was recovered during a study of blood T cell repertoires in COVID-19. Whole-study context: PBMCs, B-cell-depleted T cells, or T cells were the source of the cDNA or gDNA that made up the material.

Study processing details: Counts of nucleated cells, estimated from reference gene primer amplification, were obtained. Profiling relied on immunoSEQ multiplex PCR, and the TCRdb table lists in-frame clones only, not all of them. From that table come the V and J calls and clone size; the DNA was used to work out D and trimming. The top ten hold roughly 10% of the sample, which has some 260,000 clones, roughly four fifths seen once. V was cut by 5 bases and J by 2 bases, with 9 bases left in between. This CDR3 is built from 13 residues. Germline V gives CDR1 MDHEN, CDR2 SYDVKM. Sequenced input: peripheral blood. The clonotype comes from an elderly man with acute or convalescent COVID-19. The chain couples TRBV28 to TRBJ1-1, with no clear D. The CDR3, as DNA: TGTGCCAGCAGTGACACGGTCAACACTGAAGCTTTCTTT. It is translated as CASSDTVNTEAFF.